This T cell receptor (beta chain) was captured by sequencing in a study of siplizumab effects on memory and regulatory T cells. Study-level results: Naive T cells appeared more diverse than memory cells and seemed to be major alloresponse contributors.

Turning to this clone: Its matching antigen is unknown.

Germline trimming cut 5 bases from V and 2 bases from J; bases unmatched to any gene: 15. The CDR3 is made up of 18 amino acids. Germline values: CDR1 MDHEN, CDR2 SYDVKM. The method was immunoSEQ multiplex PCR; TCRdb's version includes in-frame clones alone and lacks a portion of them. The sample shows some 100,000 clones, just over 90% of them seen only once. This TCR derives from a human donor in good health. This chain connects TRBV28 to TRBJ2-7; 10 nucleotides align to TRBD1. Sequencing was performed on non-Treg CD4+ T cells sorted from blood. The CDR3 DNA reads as TGTGCCAGCAGTCCTTGGAGGAATACCGGACAGGGGGCCTACGAGCAGTACTTC. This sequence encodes CASSPWRNTGQGAYEQYF.